The 8 T cell receptor beta chains given below trace back to one sample, sequenced in a study of identical twins (dated by TCRdb to about 2016). The receptor library was made with 5' RACE. The listed sequencing device is Illumina HiSeq 2000. TCRdb reworked the public reads: Q25 trimming with fastp, MiXCR clone assembly, productive beta chains retained. Rows are combined by CDR3 protein, so each entry shows the most common genes and DNA. Across this sample there are just under 650,000 distinct CDR3 sequences, with around 7.4% seen only once. The ten top clones hold 1.6% of the sample. This same sample was also taken into another study, of yellow fever vaccine responses in identical twins.

Sequencing was carried out using PBMCs. Receptor source: a woman aged 18-29 years in good health.

This chain uses TRBV7-9 with TRBJ2-5, with TRBD1 matching 7 bases. The CDR3 runs 14 residues. Germline V gives CDR1 SEHNR, CDR2 FQNEAQ (reference sequence). Trimming removed 5 bases from V and 2 bases from J; junction bases left unmatched: 5. CDR3 region: CASSLQGQQETQYF. The CDR3 DNA reads as TGTGCCAGCAGCCTTCAGGGACAGCAAGAGACCCAGTACTTC.

There are a few counts of this clonotype. The rearrangement joins TRBV7-6 to TRBJ2-1; TRBD2 matches at 10 bases. The ends lost 5 bases at V and 0 bases at J; junction bases unmatched: 4. The CDR3 extends over 16 amino acids. In germline, CDR1 is SGHVS, CDR2 FNYEAQ. The CDR3 DNA reads TGTGCCAGCAGCCCACTAGCGGGGAGCTCCTACAATGAGCAGTTCTTC. This translates into CASSPLAGSSYNEQFF.

This clonotype was counted at least ten times. J is TRBJ2-3 and V is TRBV5-1, with D uncertain. The CDR3 contains 13 residues. CDR1 is SGHRS, CDR2 YFSETQ, per germline. Trimming pared 0 bases from V and 3 bases from J, leaving 5 bases between. CDR3 sequence (DNA): TGCGCCAGCAGCTTGGGCCTAACAGATACGCAGTATTTT. Residues: CASSLGLTDTQYF.

The chain is built from TRBV3-1 and TRBJ2-3, with TRBD2 matching over 10 bases. The junction had 12 bases not matched to a gene; V was cut back by 3 bases and J by 3 bases. The CDR3 is made up of 18 amino acids. Per germline, CDR1 LGHDT and CDR2 YNNKEL (reference sequence). CDR3 in DNA: TGTGCCAGCAGCCACCTAGCGGGGGAGCGCTTTGGAACAGATACGCAGTATTTT. It is translated as CASSHLAGERFGTDTQYF.

The sample holds many counts of this clonotype. The chain couples TRBV11-3 to TRBJ2-3; perhaps TRBD2 as D (5 bases). Germline V gene lookup returns CDR1 SGHNT and CDR2 YENEEA. The V end was cut by 4 bases, the J end by 5 bases, with 10 bases between. This CDR3 spans 13 amino acids. CDR3 protein: CASSSWGEDTQYF. The CDR3 region has the DNA TGTGCCAGCAGCTCATGGGGAGAAGATACGCAGTATTTT.

This clonotype was picked up a small number of times. The chain is built from TRBV20-1 and TRBJ2-3; 12 bases line up with TRBD2. Germline loops: CDR1 DFQATT, CDR2 SNEGSKA (reference sequence). V gave up 1 base and J gave up 4 bases; unmatched junction bases: 3. This CDR3 contains 15 residues. The CDR3 is CSARGLAGGADTQYF. CDR3 bases: TGCAGTGCTAGAGGCCTAGCGGGGGGGGCAGATACGCAGTATTTT.

This clonotype was found a few times. The DNA for the CDR3 is TGTGCCAGCAGTTTAATGGGCGAGGACAGGGTTGCTTTCTTT. Protein sequence: CASSLMGEDRVAFF. This chain joins TRBV12-3 or TRBV12-4 and TRBJ1-1, with 8 bases that match TRBD1. V was clipped by 2 bases and J by 11 bases; unmatched bases: 10. The CDR3 sequence is 14 residues long.

This clonotype was picked up a small number of times. The chain recombines TRBV5-1 with TRBJ1-5, with 8 bases that match TRBD1. The CDR3 has 18 residues. CDR1 and CDR2 (germline): SGHRS, YFSETQ. V shed 0 bases, J shed 6 bases, and the junction held 14 bases outside the gene matches. CDR3 in amino acids: CASSLASGPGGAIQPQHF. The CDR3 nucleotides read TGCGCCAGCAGCTTGGCCTCCGGTCCAGGGGGCGCGATTCAGCCCCAGCATTTT.